The sequence of this T cell receptor beta chain was determined in a study of blood T cells in healthy people across ages. Study-wide findings and caveats: Older age coincided with a roughly linear decline in TCR beta diversity per million T cells. TCR beta diversity tracked closely with naive T cell percentage.

About this clonotype itself: Its antigen is still unknown.

V dropped 7 bases and J dropped 0 bases, with 16 bases sitting between them. CDR3 length equals 15 residues. Germline CDR1 reads MDHEN; CDR2 reads SYDVKM. Using a J-beta primer mix together with a sample-barcoded 5' primer, a second PCR was run for roughly 7 to 11 cycles. Every single cDNA molecule received a tag from a template-switch adaptor with 12 random nucleotides. Using its own MiXCR run on the 5' RACE reads, TCRdb lists one record per CDR3 protein. Among 1.5 million or so distinct CDR3 sequences listed, about 40% were seen once. The chain couples TRBV28 to TRBJ2-7, with D possibly called TRBD1 or TRBD2 (6 bases each). Material: blood. The origin of this receptor is a woman under 30 in good health. CDR3 protein: CASTRGGTSSYEQYF. The CDR3 region has the DNA TGTGCCAGCACCCGAGGGGGGACAAGCTCCTACGAGCAGTACTTC.